Listed below are T cell receptor beta chains from one sample, sequenced in a study of shared clonotypes between healthy human individuals. Using immunoSEQ multiplex PCR, the repertoire was profiled, and TCRdb retains in-frame clones only, with some absent. The data hold approximately 1,000,000 clones, with around 77% observed a single time. The sequenced material came from memory CD4+ T cells from PBMCs. These receptors originate from a young man in good health. Some clones in this sample may be carry-over from other donors' samples. CDR3s include the opening cysteine and the closing phenylalanine or tryptophan. D genes are given only for firm matches. Only part of the rows carry a size: once, few, many, or a class if the clone is expanded.

size,J,V,D,length,DNA,CDR3
-,TRBJ1-2,TRBV4-3,-,16,TGCGCCAGCAGCCAGGAACCAGGACAGCTTAACTATGGCTACACCTTC,CASSQEPGQLNYGYTF
-,TRBJ2-5,TRBV18,-,17,TGTGCCAGCTCACCCTACCACTCTGACACCGCACAAGAGACCCAGTACTTC,CASSPYHSDTAQETQYF
few,TRBJ2-2,TRBV23-1,-,11,TGCGCCAGCAGTCAGGACCGGGAGCTGTTTTTT,CASSQDRELFF
few,TRBJ1-1,TRBV5-1,-,13,TGCGCCAGCAGCTTGACAGAGAACACTGAAGCTTTCTTT,CASSLTENTEAFF
-,TRBJ2-1,TRBV9,-,14,TGTGCCAGCAGCGTTATAAGTGAGGAGGGCAGGCAGTTCTTC,CASSVISEEGRQFF
-,TRBJ2-1,TRBV9,-,16,TGTGCCAGCAGCGTAGCAGGGCGTGGGGCTTACAATGAGCAGTTCTTC,CASSVAGRGAYNEQFF
-,TRBJ2-5,TRBV15,-,14,TGTGCCACCAGCGGAGGGACAGACCAAGAGACCCAGTACTTC,CATSGGTDQETQYF
-,TRBJ2-7,TRBV5-1,-,14,TGCGCCAGCAGCTTGCTGGGAAGCTCCTACGAGCAGTACTTC,CASSLLGSSYEQYF
-,TRBJ2-7,TRBV4-1,-,15,TGCGCCAGCAGCCAAGATCAACTAGCCTCCTACGAGCAGTACTTC,CASSQDQLASYEQYF
few,TRBJ2-7,TRBV2,TRBD2,16,TGTGCCTCAGCGGAAACTGGCGGGAGGCAAGTCAACGAGCAGTACTTC,CASAETGGRQVNEQYF
-,TRBJ1-1,TRBV27,-,15,TGTGCCAGCAGTTACCAATTGGGGGGTCGCGCTGAAGCTTTCTTT,CASSYQLGGRAEAFF
few,TRBJ1-1,TRBV20-1,-,8,TGCAGTGCCACGGAAGCTTTCTTT,CSATEAFF
-,TRBJ1-2,TRBV18,-,14,TGTGCCAGCTCACCCGGCGGCGAGGGGTATGGCTACACCTTC,CASSPGGEGYGYTF
once,TRBJ1-5,TRBV28,-,17,TGTGCCAGCAGTTTAACTTCAGGGACTATGAGCAATCAGCCCCAGCATTTT,CASSLTSGTMSNQPQHF
-,TRBJ2-7,TRBV15,-,14,TGTGCCACCAGCAGGGACAAGAGCTCCTACGAGCAGTACTTC,CATSRDKSSYEQYF
many,TRBJ1-1,TRBV6-1,-,14,TGTGCCAGCAGGGAAGACTCTGAAGGGACTGAAGCTTTCTTT,CASREDSEGTEAFF
-,TRBJ2-2,TRBV11-3,-,17,TGTGCCAGCAGCTCCGTCGGGCAGGGCATGGGCACCGGGGAGCTGTTTTTT,CASSSVGQGMGTGELFF
-,TRBJ1-1,TRBV4-3,-,14,TGCGCCAGCAGCCAAGATATAAGGGGCACTGAAGCTTTCTTT,CASSQDIRGTEAFF
many,TRBJ2-7,TRBV29-1,TRBD2,13,TGCAGCGTGGGCGCTAGCGGGGCCTACGAGCAGTACTTC,CSVGASGAYEQYF
-,TRBJ2-4,TRBV7-3,-,14,TGTGCCAGCAGCTTAACCGTATATGGAAACATTCAGTACTTC,CASSLTVYGNIQYF
-,TRBJ2-3,TRBV28,-,16,TGTGCCAGCAGTTTCCTTAGCGGATTCGTAGGGGATACGCAGTATTTT,CASSFLSGFVGDTQYF
-,TRBJ2-1,TRBV5-4,TRBD2,16,TGTGCCAGCAGTTTACTAGCGGGAGGAGGTTACAATGAGCAGTTCTTC,CASSLLAGGGYNEQFF
-,TRBJ2-3,TRBV18,-,13,TGTGCCAGCTCACCACGAGGTCCAGATACGCAGTATTTT,CASSPRGPDTQYF
-,TRBJ1-2,TRBV7-2,TRBD1,15,TGTGCCAGCAGCTACGGACAGGGTTCCGGCTATGGCTACACCTTC,CASSYGQGSGYGYTF
-,TRBJ1-1,TRBV7-2,TRBD1,17,TGTGCCAGCAGCTTACTTGGGACAGGGGCCCAGAACACTGAAGCTTTCTTT,CASSLLGTGAQNTEAFF
-,TRBJ2-3,TRBV7-8,-,13,TGTGCCAGCAGCTTAGAGTCCCCAGATACGCAGTATTTT,CASSLESPDTQYF
-,TRBJ1-5,TRBV28,-,14,TGTGCCAGCAGCGACGGCCCGCGCAATCAGCCCCAGCATTTT,CASSDGPRNQPQHF
-,TRBJ2-5,TRBV5-1,TRBD1,13,TGCGCCAGCAGCCGACAGGGGGGTGAGACCCAGTACTTC,CASSRQGGETQYF
-,TRBJ2-7,TRBV5-1,TRBD2,15,TGCGCCAGCAGCTTGGACCCTAGCGGGAGCGGGGAGCAGTACTTC,CASSLDPSGSGEQYF